This T cell receptor beta chain was documented in a study of cytomegalovirus exposure and HLA in healthy donors. Study details: Falling in the Caucasian-associated ancestry cluster were roughly 86% of under 450 genotyped donors. Study outcomes and limitations: When a later analysis compared HLA-associated TCR beta chains with equally common others, the HLA-associated chains turned out to be more clonally expanded and to have lower generation probabilities.

Both 60 Vbeta primers and 13 Jbeta primers went into the PCR. TCRdb's copy holds only in-frame clones and misses some; the assay was immunoSEQ multiplex PCR. This sample has some 200,000 clones, with roughly 8.7% found just once. With V trimmed by 0 bases and J by 1 base, 3 bases remained unmatched. CDR1 and CDR2 (germline): ENHRY, SYGVKD. The CDR3 runs to 15 residues. A few counts support this clone. The antigen is unknown. The chain employs TRBV10-3 and TRBJ2-7; 7 positions agree with TRBD2. The sequence came from a woman in her 30s in good health and CMV-seropositive. The sample comprised PBMCs. The CDR3 loop is CAISESSSGSYEQYF. DNA of the CDR3: TGTGCCATCAGTGAGTCGAGTAGCGGGTCCTACGAGCAGTACTTC.